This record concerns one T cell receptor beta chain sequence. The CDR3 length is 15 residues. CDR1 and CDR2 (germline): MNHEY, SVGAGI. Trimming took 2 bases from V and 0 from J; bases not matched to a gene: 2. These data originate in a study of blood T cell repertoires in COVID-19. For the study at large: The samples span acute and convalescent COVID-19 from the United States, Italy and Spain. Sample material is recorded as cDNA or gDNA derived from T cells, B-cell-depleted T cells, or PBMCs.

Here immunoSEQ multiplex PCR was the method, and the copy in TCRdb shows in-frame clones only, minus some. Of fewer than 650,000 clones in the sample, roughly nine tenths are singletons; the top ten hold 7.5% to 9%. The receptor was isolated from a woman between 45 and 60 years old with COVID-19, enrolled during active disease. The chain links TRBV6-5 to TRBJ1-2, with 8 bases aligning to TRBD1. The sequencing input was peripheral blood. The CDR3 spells CASSYGQGTNYGYTF. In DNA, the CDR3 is TGTGCCAGCAGTTACGGACAGGGAACTAACTATGGCTACACCTTC.